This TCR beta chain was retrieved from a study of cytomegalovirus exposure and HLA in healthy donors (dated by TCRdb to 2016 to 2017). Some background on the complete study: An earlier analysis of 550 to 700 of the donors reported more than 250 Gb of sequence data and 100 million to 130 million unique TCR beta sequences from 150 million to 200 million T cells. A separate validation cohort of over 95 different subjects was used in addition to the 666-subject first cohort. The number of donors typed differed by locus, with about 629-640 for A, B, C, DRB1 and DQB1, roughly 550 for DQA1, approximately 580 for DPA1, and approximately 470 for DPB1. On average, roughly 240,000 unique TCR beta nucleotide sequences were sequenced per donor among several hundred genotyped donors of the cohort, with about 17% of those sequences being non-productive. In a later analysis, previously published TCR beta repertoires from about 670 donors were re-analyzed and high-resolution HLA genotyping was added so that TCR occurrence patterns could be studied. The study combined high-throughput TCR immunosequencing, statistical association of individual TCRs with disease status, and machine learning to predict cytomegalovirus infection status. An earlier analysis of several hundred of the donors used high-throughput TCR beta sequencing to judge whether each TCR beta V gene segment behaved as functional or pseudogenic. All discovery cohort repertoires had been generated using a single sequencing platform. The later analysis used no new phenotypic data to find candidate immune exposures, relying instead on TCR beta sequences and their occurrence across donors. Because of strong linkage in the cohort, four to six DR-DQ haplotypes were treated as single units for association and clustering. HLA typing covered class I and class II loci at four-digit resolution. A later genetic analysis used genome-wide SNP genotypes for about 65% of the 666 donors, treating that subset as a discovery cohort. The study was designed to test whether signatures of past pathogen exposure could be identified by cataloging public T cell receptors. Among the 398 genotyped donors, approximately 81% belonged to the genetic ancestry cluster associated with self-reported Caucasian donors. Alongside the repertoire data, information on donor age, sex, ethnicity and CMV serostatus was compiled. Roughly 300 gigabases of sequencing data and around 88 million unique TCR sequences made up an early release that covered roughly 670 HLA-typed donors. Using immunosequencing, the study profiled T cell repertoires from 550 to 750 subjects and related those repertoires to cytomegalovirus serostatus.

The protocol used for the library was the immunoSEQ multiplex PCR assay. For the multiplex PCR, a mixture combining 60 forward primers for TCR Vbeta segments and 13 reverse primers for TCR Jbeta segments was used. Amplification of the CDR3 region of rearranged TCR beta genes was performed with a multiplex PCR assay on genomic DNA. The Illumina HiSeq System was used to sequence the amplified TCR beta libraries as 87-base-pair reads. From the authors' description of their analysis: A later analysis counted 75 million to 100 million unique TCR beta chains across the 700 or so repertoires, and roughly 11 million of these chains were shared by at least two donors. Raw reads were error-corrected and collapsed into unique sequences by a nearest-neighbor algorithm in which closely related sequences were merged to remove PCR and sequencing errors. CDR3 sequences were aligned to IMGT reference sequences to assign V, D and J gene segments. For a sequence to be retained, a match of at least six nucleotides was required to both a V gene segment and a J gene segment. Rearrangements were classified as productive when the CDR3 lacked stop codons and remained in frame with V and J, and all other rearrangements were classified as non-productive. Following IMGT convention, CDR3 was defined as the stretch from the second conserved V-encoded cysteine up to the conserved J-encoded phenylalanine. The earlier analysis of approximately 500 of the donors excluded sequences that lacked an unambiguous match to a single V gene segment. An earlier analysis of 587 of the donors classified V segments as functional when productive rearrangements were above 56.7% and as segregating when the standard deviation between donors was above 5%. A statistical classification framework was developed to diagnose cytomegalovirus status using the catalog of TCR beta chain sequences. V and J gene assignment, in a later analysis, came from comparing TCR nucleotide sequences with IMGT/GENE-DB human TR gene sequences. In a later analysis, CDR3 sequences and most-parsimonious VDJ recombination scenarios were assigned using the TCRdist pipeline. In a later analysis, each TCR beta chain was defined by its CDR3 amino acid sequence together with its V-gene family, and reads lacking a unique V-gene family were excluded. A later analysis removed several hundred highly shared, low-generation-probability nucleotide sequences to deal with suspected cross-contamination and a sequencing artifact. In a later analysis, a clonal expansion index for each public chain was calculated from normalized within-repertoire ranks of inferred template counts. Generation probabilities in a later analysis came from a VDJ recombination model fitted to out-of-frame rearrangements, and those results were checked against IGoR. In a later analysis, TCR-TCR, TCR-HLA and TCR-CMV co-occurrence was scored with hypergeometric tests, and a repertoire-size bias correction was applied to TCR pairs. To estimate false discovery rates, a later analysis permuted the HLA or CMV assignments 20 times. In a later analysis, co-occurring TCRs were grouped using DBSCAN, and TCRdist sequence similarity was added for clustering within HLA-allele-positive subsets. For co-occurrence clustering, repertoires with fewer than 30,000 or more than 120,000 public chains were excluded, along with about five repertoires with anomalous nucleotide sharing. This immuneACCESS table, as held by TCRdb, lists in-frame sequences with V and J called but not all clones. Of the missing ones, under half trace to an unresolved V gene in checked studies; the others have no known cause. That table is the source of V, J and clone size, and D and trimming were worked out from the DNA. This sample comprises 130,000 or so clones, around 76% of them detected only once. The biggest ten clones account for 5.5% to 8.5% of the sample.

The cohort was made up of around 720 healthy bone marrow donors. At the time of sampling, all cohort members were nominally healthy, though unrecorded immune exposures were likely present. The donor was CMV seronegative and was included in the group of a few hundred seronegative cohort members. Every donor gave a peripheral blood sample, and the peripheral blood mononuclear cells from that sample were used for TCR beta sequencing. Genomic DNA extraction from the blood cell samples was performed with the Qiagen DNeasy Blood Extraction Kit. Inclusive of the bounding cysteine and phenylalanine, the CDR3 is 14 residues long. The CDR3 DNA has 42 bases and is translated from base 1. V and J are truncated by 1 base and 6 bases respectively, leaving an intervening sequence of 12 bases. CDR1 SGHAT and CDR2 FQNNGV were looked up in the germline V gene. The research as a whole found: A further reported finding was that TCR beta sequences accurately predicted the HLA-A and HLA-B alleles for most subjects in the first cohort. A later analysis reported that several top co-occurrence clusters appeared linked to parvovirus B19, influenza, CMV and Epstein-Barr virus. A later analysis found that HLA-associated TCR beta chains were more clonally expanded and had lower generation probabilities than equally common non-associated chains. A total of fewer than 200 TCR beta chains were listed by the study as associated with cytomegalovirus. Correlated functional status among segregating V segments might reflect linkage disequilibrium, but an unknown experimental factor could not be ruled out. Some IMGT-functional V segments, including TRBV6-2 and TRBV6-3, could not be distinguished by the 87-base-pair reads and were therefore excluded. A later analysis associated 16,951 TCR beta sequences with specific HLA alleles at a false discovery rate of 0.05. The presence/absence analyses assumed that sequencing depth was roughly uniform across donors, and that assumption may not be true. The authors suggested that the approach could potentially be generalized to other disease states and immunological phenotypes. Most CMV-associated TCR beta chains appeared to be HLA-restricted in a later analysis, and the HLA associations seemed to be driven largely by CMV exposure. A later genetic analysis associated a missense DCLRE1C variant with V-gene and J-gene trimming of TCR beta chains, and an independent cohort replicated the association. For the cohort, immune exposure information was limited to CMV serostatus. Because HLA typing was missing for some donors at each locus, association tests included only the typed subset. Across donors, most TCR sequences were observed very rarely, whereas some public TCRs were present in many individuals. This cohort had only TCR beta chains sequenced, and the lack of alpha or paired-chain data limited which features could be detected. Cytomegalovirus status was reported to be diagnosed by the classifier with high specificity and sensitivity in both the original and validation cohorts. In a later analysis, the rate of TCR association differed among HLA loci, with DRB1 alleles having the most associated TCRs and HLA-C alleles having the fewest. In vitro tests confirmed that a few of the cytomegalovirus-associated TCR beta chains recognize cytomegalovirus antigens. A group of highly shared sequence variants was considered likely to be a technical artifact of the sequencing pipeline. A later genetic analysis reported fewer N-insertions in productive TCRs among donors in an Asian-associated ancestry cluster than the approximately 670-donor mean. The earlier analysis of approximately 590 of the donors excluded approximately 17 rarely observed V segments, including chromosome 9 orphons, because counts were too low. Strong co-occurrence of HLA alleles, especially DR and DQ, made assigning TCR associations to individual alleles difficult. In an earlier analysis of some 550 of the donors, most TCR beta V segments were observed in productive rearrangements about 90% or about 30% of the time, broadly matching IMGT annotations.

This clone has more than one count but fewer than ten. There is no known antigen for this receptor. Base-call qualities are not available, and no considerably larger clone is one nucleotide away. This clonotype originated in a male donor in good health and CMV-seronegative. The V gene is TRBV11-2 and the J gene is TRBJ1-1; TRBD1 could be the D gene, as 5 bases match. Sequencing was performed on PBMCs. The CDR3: CASSLGGVGAEAFF. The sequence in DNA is TGTGCCAGCAGCTTAGGGGGGGTAGGGGCTGAAGCTTTCTTT.